The 23 T cell receptor beta chains below were found in one sample sequenced in a study of shared clonotypes between healthy human individuals. Sequencing was performed with immunoSEQ multiplex PCR; in TCRdb, only in-frame clones are kept and a portion is missing. The table shows 1.4 million or so clones, with around 98.5% occurring only once. The sample was naive CD4+ T cells sorted from blood. This sample's subset: CD45RA+ positively selected. The receptors stem from a man aged 25-45 years in good health.

The J gene is TRBJ2-1, the V gene TRBV5-1; TRBD2 matches 11 bases. Germline values: CDR1 SGHRS, CDR2 YFSETQ. CDR3 length: 16 amino acids. V lost 2 bases and J lost 6; bases outside the gene matches: 7. The chain's CDR3 is CASSFLTSGSFNEQFF. For the CDR3, the DNA is TGCGCCAGCAGCTTTCTTACTAGCGGGAGTTTCAATGAGCAGTTCTTC.

The V gene is TRBV9, the J gene TRBJ1-2; D may be TRBD1 (6 bases). This CDR3 spans 16 amino acids. CDR1 is SGDLS, CDR2 YYNGEE, per germline. V lost 0 bases, J lost 2 bases, and 14 bases lay in between. This CDR3 is CASSVGQDRRNYGYTF. Written as DNA, the CDR3 is TGTGCCAGCAGCGTAGGCCAAGACAGGCGGAACTATGGCTACACCTTC.

The V call is TRBV6-1, the J call TRBJ2-7; 11 nucleotides agree with TRBD2. The V and J ends lost 11 bases and 2 bases, in that order; junction bases with no gene match: 5. This CDR3 spans 13 amino acids. Germline loops: CDR1 MNHNS, CDR2 SASEGT. CDR3: CAGSSGGTYEQYF. The DNA for the CDR3 is TGTGCCGGGTCTAGCGGGGGGACCTACGAGCAGTACTTC.

The rearrangement joins TRBV11-3 to TRBJ2-1; 8 nucleotides match TRBD2. This CDR3 has 17 amino acids. With 5 bases clipped from V and 6 bases from J, the junction kept 15 bases outside the gene matches. Germline-derived CDR1 and CDR2 are SGHNT and YENEEA. The CDR3: CASSEPRLATVRNEQFF. The CDR3 coding sequence is TGTGCCAGCAGCGAACCGAGACTAGCGACCGTCCGCAATGAGCAGTTCTTC.

The count of this clone is one. The genes are TRBV11-2 and TRBJ2-2, with TRBD2 as a possible D gene (5 bases). The germline V and J ends were trimmed by 5 bases and 5 bases, with 12 bases remaining between them. This CDR3 region has 14 residues. Germline V gene data show CDR1 as SGHAT and CDR2 as FQNNGV. The CDR3 nucleotides are TGTGCCAGCAGCCCAAGGACTGGAACCGGGGAGCTGTTTTTT. It translates to CASSPRTGTGELFF.

This clone was detected once. V gene TRBV5-1 combines with J gene TRBJ2-7, with 7 bases fitting TRBD2. This CDR3 comprises 13 residues. J lost 7 bases, V lost 0 bases, and 4 bases had no gene match. Per germline, CDR1 SGHRS and CDR2 YFSETQ. CDR3 nucleotides: TGCGCCAGCAGCTTGGAAGGCGGGAGTGAGCAGTACTTC. It codes for CASSLEGGSEQYF.

V usage is TRBV6-1 and J usage is TRBJ2-1, with TRBD2 matching 11 bases. J was trimmed by 7 bases and V by 7 bases; bases with no gene match: 9. CDR1 is MNHNS and CDR2 is SASEGT in the germline V gene. CDR3 length: 15 residues. The CDR3 nucleotides read TGTGCCAGCACCTCGGGACTAGCGGTTCAAAATGAGCAGTTCTTC. Translation: CASTSGLAVQNEQFF.

V usage is TRBV28 and J usage is TRBJ1-2; D is unresolved. Germline assignment: CDR1 MDHEN and CDR2 SYDVKM. The CDR3 consists of 18 residues. Trimming removed 3 bases at V and 1 base at J, with 21 bases between. The chain's CDR3 is CASSFSELIGRINYGYTF. The CDR3 DNA follows: TGTGCCAGCAGTTTTTCGGAGTTGATAGGCCGTATTAACTATGGCTACACCTTC.

A word on this clone: One end of the junction is discordant with germline, which a read error may explain. The V gene is TRBV5-1, the J gene TRBJ2-5; TRBD1 matches 8 bases. The CDR3 contains 15 residues. CDR1 and CDR2 from the germline V gene are SGHRS and YFSETQ. As DNA, the CDR3 is TGCGCCAGCACCTTGGGGACAGGTCGAGTGGAGACCCAGTACTTC. Translated: CASTLGTGRVETQYF.

This clone was seen only once. The rearrangement links TRBV5-4 to TRBJ1-2; a possible D gene is TRBD1 (6 bases). The CDR3 is 15 amino acids. V lost 4 bases to trimming and J lost 2 bases, with 15 bases between them. Per germline, CDR1 SGHNT and CDR2 YYREEE (reference sequence). CDR3 nucleotide sequence: TGTGCCAGCAGCACCCGGGGAGGGGGGAACTATGGCTACACCTTC. Protein: CASSTRGGGNYGYTF.

This clone was recorded only once. The V call is TRBV28, the J call TRBJ1-5; D is perhaps TRBD1 (5 bases). V was pared by 5 bases and J by 7 bases, with 21 bases between. This CDR3 region has 16 residues. Germline CDR1 and CDR2: MDHEN and SYDVKM. DNA of the CDR3: TGTGCCAGCAGTCCTCAATCGCGGGGGGATCAACAGCCCCAGCATTTT. Protein product: CASSPQSRGDQQPQHF.

The chain recombines TRBV25-1 with TRBJ1-2; D gene uncertain. This CDR3 is 13 amino acids long. V was trimmed by 3 bases and J by 3 bases, leaving 8 bases between them. Germline-derived CDR1 and CDR2 are MGHDK and SYGVNS. The DNA of the CDR3 is TGTGCCAGCAGTGACTTGGGGTACTATGGCTACACCTTC. Translation gives CASSDLGYYGYTF.

Here the CDR3 reads CASSFRDRRETQYF. The CDR3 bases are TGTGCCAGCAGCTTCCGGGACAGACGGGAGACCCAGTACTTC. The chain combines TRBV5-4 with TRBJ2-5; 7 nucleotides agree with TRBD1. The CDR3 is 14 residues long. Germline V gene data show CDR1 as SGHNT and CDR2 as YYREEE (reference sequence). After removal of 2 bases from V and 5 bases from J, the junction contained 6 bases not matched to a gene.

This chain uses TRBV2 with TRBJ2-2; D is unresolved. The CDR3 extends over 12 amino acids. V was clipped by 7 bases and J by 7 bases, with 10 bases between them. From germline, CDR1 is SNHLY and CDR2 FYNNEI. The CDR3 region is CASKLEGGELFF. CDR3 sequence (DNA): TGTGCCAGCAAATTAGAAGGCGGGGAGCTGTTTTTT. The complete variable domain, with remaining parts taken from reference TRBV2 and TRBJ2-2, reads EPEVTQTPSHQVTQMGQEVILRCVPISNHLYFYWYRQILGQKVEFLVSFYNNEISEKSEIFDDQFSVERPDGSNFTLKIRSTKLEDSAMYFCASKLEGGELFFGEGSRLTVL.

This clone was counted a single time. This rearrangement joins TRBV4-3 to TRBJ2-2; D is ambiguous. Between the trimmed V and J ends, which lost 0 bases and 1 base, there was a span of 12 bases. Germline V lookup: CDR1 LGHNA, CDR2 YSLEER. The CDR3 is made up of 17 amino acids. In DNA form, the CDR3 reads TGCGCCAGCAGCCAAGACGCCCGGACGCAGAACACCGGGGAGCTGTTTTTT. Amino acid sequence: CASSQDARTQNTGELFF.

This clone was seen only once. The gene calls are TRBV4-3 and TRBJ2-2; D unclear. V lost 4 bases to trimming and J lost 1 base, with 7 bases between them. Per the germline V gene, CDR1 is LGHNA and CDR2 is YSLEER. There are 14 residues in the CDR3. CDR3 residues: CASSLLGNTGELFF. The CDR3 nucleotides are TGCGCCAGCAGCCTGTTGGGGAACACCGGGGAGCTGTTTTTT.

The rearrangement uses TRBV6-5 and TRBJ2-7; D is tentatively TRBD1 or TRBD2 (5 bases each). The germline V gene has CDR1 MNHEY and CDR2 SVGAGI. The CDR3 contains 14 residues. With 0 bases removed from V and 2 bases from J, the gap between germline ends came to 8 bases. CDR3 coding DNA: TGTGCCAGCAGTTACTCCCGGGACGCCTACGAGCAGTACTTC. Protein: CASSYSRDAYEQYF.

Comments on this clone: The same CDR3 can be traced to other DNA sequences in this sample. J is TRBJ2-1 and V is TRBV9; D is ambiguous. V shed 4 bases and J shed 0 bases, with 11 bases lying between them. In germline, CDR1 is SGDLS, CDR2 YYNGEE. This CDR3 has 15 amino acids. CDR3 nucleotides: TGTGCCAGCAGCCTCCTGGTCGGCTCCTACAATGAGCAGTTCTTC. It translates to CASSLLVGSYNEQFF.

The V gene is TRBV5-1, the J gene TRBJ2-3, with D hard to call. This CDR3 region has 15 residues. The V gene's germline CDR1 is SGHRS and CDR2 YFSETQ. Trimming took 0 bases from V and 1 from J, leaving 9 bases between them. The CDR3 loop is CASSLVTTGTDTQYF. CDR3 bases: TGCGCCAGCAGCTTGGTAACGACGGGCACAGATACGCAGTATTTT. The full variable domain, its missing parts supplied by reference TRBV5-1 and TRBJ2-3, is KAGVTQTPRYLIKTRGQQVTLSCSPISGHRSVSWYQQTPGQGLQFLFEYFSETQRNKGNFPGRFSGRQFSNSRSEMNVSTLELGDSALYLCASSLVTTGTDTQYFGPGTRLTVL.

The chain is built from TRBV5-4 and TRBJ2-7; 9 bases fit TRBD1. Germline loops: CDR1 SGHNT, CDR2 YYREEE (reference sequence). Trimming at V came to 1 base and at J to 6 bases, leaving 5 bases not matched to a gene. The CDR3 has 14 residues. CDR3 protein: CASSLPGQGSEQYF. The CDR3 DNA is TGTGCCAGCAGCTTGCCGGGACAGGGATCCGAGCAGTACTTC.

V gene TRBV21-1 combines with J gene TRBJ1-4; TRBD1, the D gene given by the table, was not confirmed from the DNA. TRBV21-1 is designated a pseudogene. This CDR3 has 13 residues. The DNA for the CDR3 is TGTGCCAGAACCGGGACAGGGAATGAAAAACTGTTTTTT. Protein product: CARTGTGNEKLFF.

The V and J genes are TRBV9 and TRBJ2-5; 7 bases are a match to TRBD1. This CDR3 has 13 residues. J lost 0 bases, V lost 5 bases, and 1 base had no gene match. Per the germline V gene, CDR1 is SGDLS and CDR2 is YYNGEE. In nucleotides, the CDR3 is TGTGCCAGCAGTACAGGGGACCAAGAGACCCAGTACTTC. It specifies CASSTGDQETQYF.

The CDR3 DNA is TGTGCCAGCAGCGAGGGCTACGAGCAGTACTTC. Its translation: CASSEGYEQYF. The rearrangement joins TRBV6-6 to TRBJ2-7; TRBD2 is a possible D gene (5 bases). This CDR3 is built from 11 residues. Germline values: CDR1 MNHNY, CDR2 SVGAGI (reference sequence). The ends were cut back, 6 bases at V and 3 bases at J, with 6 bases in the middle.